Listed here is a single T cell receptor beta chain. Recruits, aged roughly 18 to 90 years, lived in 20 to 30 US areas. Two consecutive negative NP/OP PCR tests, clearance, or resolved symptoms defined Cohort 3 recovery. The sample belongs to a study of blood T cell repertoires in COVID-19. Clones were sequenced by immunoSEQ multiplex PCR, and TCRdb holds only the in-frame ones, with some missing. The table shows a few hundred thousand clones, with roughly 84% occurring only once. With V trimmed by 4 bases and J by 5 bases, 5 bases remained unmatched. This CDR3 spans 13 amino acids. Germline V gene sequence: CDR1 SGDLS, CDR2 YYNGEE.

The chain has TRBV9 and TRBJ2-5; 7 bases fit TRBD1. The sample was PBMCs or T cells enriched from blood (not recorded which). The TCR originated in a woman between 25 and 40 years old who had recovered from COVID-19. CDR3 region: CASSPRQGETQYF. The CDR3 DNA reads TGTGCCAGCAGCCCCCGACAGGGTGAGACCCAGTACTTC.